The next 23 T cell receptor beta chains were all read from a single sample in a study of OX40 agonist ivuxolimab in advanced cancers. The repertoire was sequenced with immunoSEQ multiplex PCR; TCRdb's copy has only in-frame clones and lacks some. The sample carries 65,000 to 100,000 clones, roughly 88% recorded once. The specimen comprised CD4+ or CD8+ T cells sorted from blood, sampled in a trial of the OX40 agonist ivuxolimab. The receptors here all came from an adult with an advanced solid tumor such as melanoma, head and neck, liver or kidney cancer.

The chain combines TRBV6-5 with TRBJ1-2; D is ambiguous. CDR1 and CDR2 (germline): MNHEY, SVGAGI. The CDR3 length is 15 residues. Trimming stripped 4 bases from V and 0 bases from J, with 12 bases between. CDR3 bases: TGTGCCAGCAGTTTGGACTTTAACGCTAACTATGGCTACACCTTC. Protein sequence: CASSLDFNANYGYTF.

This clone occurred a few times. The rearrangement uses TRBV4-2 and TRBJ2-2; the D is unclear. This CDR3 is built from 14 residues. V dropped 4 bases and J dropped 1 base, with 7 bases sitting between them. Germline CDR1 and CDR2: LGHNA and YNFKEQ. CDR3 residues: CASSPPQNTGELFF. CDR3 coding DNA: TGTGCCAGCAGCCCACCGCAGAACACCGGGGAGCTGTTTTTT.

In DNA, the CDR3 is TGTGCCAGCAGCCTGGACAGGGGGCCGACAGATACGCAGTATTTT. Amino acids: CASSLDRGPTDTQYF. V is TRBV14 and J is TRBJ2-3, with 11 bases that match TRBD1. With V trimmed by 4 bases and J by 3 bases, 3 bases remained unmatched. CDR1 is SGHDN and CDR2 is FVKESK in the germline V gene. The CDR3 is made up of 15 amino acids.

The chain links TRBV5-4 to TRBJ2-2; D is uncertain. Germline V CDR1 and CDR2: SGHNT, YYREEE (reference sequence). The CDR3 runs to 14 residues. The V end was cut by 0 bases, the J end by 2 bases, with 5 bases between. In DNA, the CDR3 is TGTGCCAGCAGCTTGGACACAAACACCGGGGAGCTGTTTTTT. Its protein is CASSLDTNTGELFF.

The J gene is TRBJ2-7, the V gene TRBV7-9; no reliable D call. Germline V gene data show CDR1 as SEHNR and CDR2 as FQNEAQ (reference sequence). Deletions cut 1 base from V and 3 bases from J, with 7 bases between. This CDR3 has 13 residues. The CDR3 protein is CASSLGLLYEQYF. CDR3 nucleotides: TGTGCCAGCAGCTTAGGGTTACTCTACGAGCAGTACTTC.

Here the CDR3 DNA reads TGTGCCAGTGGGACTAGCCGAGACGTTGAGCAGTTCTTC. It specifies CASGTSRDVEQFF. The chain combines TRBV19 with TRBJ2-1, with TRBD2 identical over 9 bases. Germline V CDR1 and CDR2: LNHDA, SQIVND (reference sequence). The CDR3 spans 13 residues. The V segment lost 8 bases and the J segment 9 bases; nucleotides outside the gene matches: 8.

The chain uses TRBV7-9 and TRBJ2-7; D is unresolved. Deletions cut 5 bases from V and 7 bases from J, with 15 bases between. CDR3 length: 13 residues. Germline CDR1 SEHNR, CDR2 FQNEAQ (reference sequence). CDR3: CASSPLGRTEQYF. The CDR3, as DNA: TGTGCCAGCAGCCCGTTAGGAAGGACGGAGCAGTACTTC. The variable domain in full, completed from reference TRBV7-9 and TRBJ2-7, reads DTGVSQNPRHKITKRGQNVTFRCDPISEHNRLYWYRQTLGQGPEFLTYFQNEAQLEKSRLLSDRFSAERPKGSFSTLEIQRTEQGDSAMYLCASSPLGRTEQYFGPGTRLTVT.

This chain connects TRBV28 to TRBJ2-5; TRBD1 agrees at 9 bases. V was clipped by 6 bases and J by 7 bases; unmatched bases: 9. The CDR3 loop spans 14 amino acids. From germline, CDR1 is MDHEN and CDR2 SYDVKM. CDR3 amino acids: CASSPGTGTGTQYF. The CDR3 DNA reads as TGTGCCAGCAGCCCCGGGACAGGGACCGGGACCCAGTACTTC. The whole variable domain, filled in from reference TRBV28 and TRBJ2-5, reads DVKVTQSSRYLVKRTGEKVFLECVQDMDHENMFWYRQDPGLGLRLIYFSYDVKMKEKGDIPEGYSVSREKKERFSLILESASTNQTSMYLCASSPGTGTGTQYFGPGTRLLVL.

This chain links TRBV6-1 with TRBJ2-5; 12 bases line up with TRBD2. There are 15 residues in the CDR3. Unmatched junction bases numbered 2, after V lost 2 bases and J lost 4 bases. CDR1 is MNHNS, CDR2 SASEGT, per germline. The CDR3 DNA is TGTGCCAGCAGTGAAACTAGCGGGAGGCCAGAGACCCAGTACTTC. It translates to CASSETSGRPETQYF.

The CDR3 here is CASSWDRGDSPLHF. Written as DNA, the CDR3 is TGTGCCAGCAGCTGGGACAGGGGGGATTCACCCCTCCACTTT. The rearrangement links TRBV5-8 to TRBJ1-6; 11 nucleotides line up with TRBD1. This CDR3 has 14 amino acids. V shed 3 bases, J shed 8 bases, and the junction held 1 base outside the gene matches. Germline CDR1 and CDR2: SGHTS and YDEGEE.

The genes are TRBV19 and TRBJ2-5; the D is unclear. V dropped 0 bases and J dropped 3 bases, with 2 bases sitting between them. The CDR3 has 12 residues. Germline CDR1 and CDR2: LNHDA and SQIVND (reference sequence). CDR3 residues: CASSIDKETQYF. As DNA, the CDR3 is TGTGCCAGTAGTATAGATAAAGAGACCCAGTACTTC.

The chain joins TRBV7-9 to TRBJ2-1; 10 nucleotides match TRBD2. Looked up from germline, CDR1 is SEHNR and CDR2 is FQNEAQ (reference sequence). This CDR3 is 15 amino acids long. J lost 9 bases, V lost 1 base, and 6 bases had no gene match. The CDR3 DNA reads as TGTGCCAGCAGCTTAGAAGCGGGAGGGCCCGGTGAGCAGTTCTTC. Translating it yields CASSLEAGGPGEQFF.

As to this clone: It is unclear where the CDR3 begins or ends on the DNA, so no DNA is shown, and the CDR3 is as TCRdb lists it. The chain recombines TRBV5-1 with TRBJ2-2; the D call TRBD2 from the table was never checked on the DNA. 14 amino acids form the CDR3, both terminal residues included. In germline, CDR1 is SGHRS, CDR2 YFSETQ. CDR3 region: CASSLDFGAGELFF.

The V gene is TRBV28, the J gene TRBJ1-1; 9 bases map to TRBD1. The V gene end was trimmed by 5 bases and the J gene end by 6 bases; junction bases not matched to a gene: 10. CDR3 length equals 15 residues. Germline CDR1 MDHEN, CDR2 SYDVKM. The CDR3 DNA sequence: TGTGCCAGCAGTACCCCAACAGGGGGCAGGGCTGAAGCTTTCTTT. Its translation is CASSTPTGGRAEAFF.

J is TRBJ2-1 and V is TRBV4-2; the D is unclear. Trimming took off 1 base at V and 6 bases at J, with 10 bases between the two ends. The CDR3 is made up of 14 amino acids. Looked up from germline, CDR1 is LGHNA and CDR2 is YNFKEQ. The CDR3 reads CASSQGNSPNEQFF. The CDR3 DNA is TGTGCCAGCAGCCAAGGAAATAGCCCCAATGAGCAGTTCTTC.

The genes are TRBV7-2 and TRBJ1-1, with TRBD1 as a possible D gene (5 bases). The CDR3 is 14 amino acids. Germline V gives CDR1 SGHTA, CDR2 FQGNSA. V was clipped by 1 base and J by 5 bases, with 11 bases between them. CDR3 sequence: CASSLVGGETEAFF. CDR3 nucleotide sequence: TGTGCCAGCAGCTTAGTCGGAGGGGAGACTGAAGCTTTCTTT.

The chain couples TRBV27 to TRBJ2-1, with 12 bases matching TRBD2. Germline V gene lookup returns CDR1 MNHEY and CDR2 SMNVEV (reference sequence). The V gene end was trimmed by 5 bases and the J gene end by 6 bases; junction bases not matched to a gene: 5. This CDR3 is built from 15 residues. Here the CDR3 reads CASSILAGGPNEQFF. As DNA, the CDR3 is TGTGCCAGCAGTATACTAGCGGGAGGTCCCAATGAGCAGTTCTTC.

The rearrangement links TRBV7-2 to TRBJ1-5, with a possible D match to TRBD1 (5 bases). V shed 2 bases and J shed 1 base, with 9 bases lying between them. The germline V gene encodes CDR1 SGHTA and CDR2 FQGNSA. This CDR3 has 15 residues. CDR3 in DNA: TGTGCCAGCAGCTTAATGGGGGTAAGCAATCAGCCCCAGCATTTT. Residues: CASSLMGVSNQPQHF.

The V and J genes are TRBV21-1 and TRBJ2-3; whether TRBD1, the table's D call, matches the DNA was not checked. TRBV21-1 is listed as a pseudogene. This CDR3 is 17 amino acids long. Written as DNA, the CDR3 is TGTGCCAGCAGCAATCTAAAGACACCTCCTAGCACAGATACGCAGTATTTT. Its protein is CASSNLKTPPSTDTQYF.

CDR3 sequence (DNA): TGTGCCAGCAGCTTGAGAGGAGTGGACACTGAAGCTTTCTTT. Its protein product is CASSLRGVDTEAFF. The J gene is TRBJ1-1, the V gene TRBV7-4; D call uncertain. The CDR3 is made up of 14 amino acids. V shed 3 bases and J shed 3 bases, with 11 bases lying between them. Germline V lookup: CDR1 SGHVT, CDR2 SQSDAQ.

V and J are TRBV6-5 and TRBJ1-6, with a tentative D call TRBD1 (5 bases). CDR1 and CDR2 from the germline V gene are MNHEY and SVGAGI. Trimming left V 3 bases short and J 8 bases short, with 11 bases between. There are 14 residues in the CDR3. CDR3 DNA sequence: TGTGCCAGCAGTTATGTCGGGGGTGATTCACCCCTCCACTTT. This encodes CASSYVGGDSPLHF.

The chain combines TRBV6-6 with TRBJ2-3, with no clear D. Germline V gene data show CDR1 as MNHNY and CDR2 as SVGAGI (reference sequence). The CDR3 extends over 14 amino acids. V gave up 7 bases and J gave up 3 bases, with 14 bases separating them. CDR3 residues: CASTHWRVTDTQYF. As DNA, the CDR3 is TGTGCCAGCACCCATTGGAGAGTGACAGATACGCAGTATTTT.

The V and J genes are TRBV7-3 and TRBJ2-2; D is uncertain. This CDR3 is built from 13 residues. Trimming removed 1 base from V and 6 bases from J, with 6 bases in between. From germline, CDR1 is SGHTA and CDR2 FQGTGA. The CDR3 bases are TGTGCCAGCAGCTTAAATCCCCCCGGGGAGCTGTTTTTT. Protein: CASSLNPPGELFF.